Listed below are T cell receptor beta chains from one sample, sequenced in a study of response to subunit inactivated influenza vaccine. A single record per CDR3 protein comes from TCRdb applying MiXCR to the RT-PCR reads. The repertoire holds roughly 700,000 distinct CDR3 sequences, with more than 15% as singletons. This material consisted of PBMCs from blood, taken roughly 13 days after vaccination. These receptors all come from a man aged 50-60 years who received an inactivated influenza vaccine. CDR3s include the opening cysteine and the closing phenylalanine or tryptophan.

v_call	j_call	cdr3_aa
TRBV20-1	TRBJ2-2	CSARDPRRAGAGELFF
TRBV5-5	TRBJ2-5	CASTSWGETQYF
TRBV6-1	TRBJ2-3	CASSELGGGLNFDTQYF
TRBV6-2/TRBV6-3	TRBJ2-1	CASSVLAGGPGEQFF
TRBV5-1	TRBJ2-3	CASSGTSGTDTQYF
TRBV7-2	TRBJ2-5	CASSSYPDPRYF
TRBV7-3	TRBJ2-5	CASSSTSGGGGETQYF
TRBV4-3	TRBJ2-7	CASSPQAGRAYEQYF
TRBV5-4	TRBJ2-1	CASSFGGGGAYNEQFF
TRBV10-3	TRBJ2-7	CAIKSQGPREQYF
TRBV7-2	TRBJ2-5	CASSLLGQAPKTQYF
TRBV29-1	TRBJ2-3	CSVDFGFDTQYF
TRBV30	TRBJ2-5	CAWSVLPQVETQYF
TRBV5-1	TRBJ2-1	CASADFANEQFF
TRBV29-1	TRBJ1-2	CSELTGDYGYTF
TRBV7-9	TRBJ2-7	CASSLPRASGRDEQYF
TRBV5-6	TRBJ1-3	CASSLLREGAGNTIYF
TRBV6-2/TRBV6-3	TRBJ1-1	CASSRDRGRNLAAFF
TRBV12-3/TRBV12-4	TRBJ2-6	CASRAPGGFSGANVLTF
TRBV13	TRBJ1-2	CASSPISGGDREDYGYTF
TRBV5-1	TRBJ2-3	CASSSTAATDTQYF
TRBV6-2/TRBV6-3	TRBJ2-7	CASSYNSRVYEQYF
TRBV28	TRBJ2-1	CASAPGTGNYNEQFF
TRBV7-8	TRBJ2-7	CASSGRPYEQYF
TRBV5-1	TRBJ2-3	CASSRPVLAGADTQYF
TRBV11-3	TRBJ2-1	CASSPFEQSNEQFF
TRBV7-3	TRBJ1-1	CASSLYPGGGEAFF
TRBV7-3	TRBJ1-2	CASSLNPRGTDGYTF
TRBV7-9	TRBJ2-1	CASSNSGRANEQFF
TRBV5-1	TRBJ2-3	CASSLSWSTDTQYF
TRBV9	TRBJ1-4	CASSGGEGGVTNEKLFF
TRBV10-3	TRBJ2-3	CAISASGGLTDTQYF
TRBV10-1	TRBJ2-2	CASSPPGRNTGELFF
TRBV7-9	TRBJ1-2	CASSPSRAGYGYTF
TRBV5-1	TRBJ1-6	CASSLWSGQGNNSPLHF
TRBV20-1	TRBJ1-1	CSASQGAEAFF
TRBV6-5	TRBJ2-7	CASSSLDNDEEQYF
TRBV2	TRBJ2-7	CASSAVEGMSYEQYF
TRBV20-1	TRBJ2-2	CSARARRRFTGELFF
TRBV20-1	TRBJ2-1	CSAREYSYNEQFF
TRBV10-3	TRBJ1-1	CAISGSGTAAFF
TRBV5-1	TRBJ2-2	CASSLVAYRGGELFF
TRBV11-2	TRBJ2-1	CASSNRPASNEQFF
TRBV5-1	TRBJ2-3	CASSTHRYTDTQYF
TRBV20-1	TRBJ2-3	CSFSLGDTQYF
TRBV12-3/TRBV12-4	TRBJ2-1	CASSSGVYEQFF
TRBV5-4	TRBJ1-2	CASSLEGQGWVRFSYGYTF
TRBV5-1	TRBJ2-1	CASSLDSLSSYNEQFF
TRBV20-1	TRBJ1-5	CSARDKGQGNQPQHF
TRBV28	TRBJ2-7	CGVVTSRSYEQYF
TRBV7-9	TRBJ2-2	CASSLQTGELFF
TRBV7-2	TRBJ2-1	CASSLPGLAKTEQFF
TRBV7-8	TRBJ1-3	CASSLIGTGGAVGNTIYF
TRBV3-1	TRBJ2-3	CASSPAGTFTDTQYF
TRBV5-8	TRBJ2-7	CASTPRDEQYF
TRBV15	TRBJ2-1	CATSRPSGPYNEQFF
TRBV7-2	TRBJ2-7	CASSRTPGAYEQYF
TRBV7-2	TRBJ2-3	CASSESTGRDTQYF
TRBV29-1	TRBJ2-3	CSVEHRGRITDTQYF
TRBV6-5	TRBJ2-5	CASSSPHGAETQYF